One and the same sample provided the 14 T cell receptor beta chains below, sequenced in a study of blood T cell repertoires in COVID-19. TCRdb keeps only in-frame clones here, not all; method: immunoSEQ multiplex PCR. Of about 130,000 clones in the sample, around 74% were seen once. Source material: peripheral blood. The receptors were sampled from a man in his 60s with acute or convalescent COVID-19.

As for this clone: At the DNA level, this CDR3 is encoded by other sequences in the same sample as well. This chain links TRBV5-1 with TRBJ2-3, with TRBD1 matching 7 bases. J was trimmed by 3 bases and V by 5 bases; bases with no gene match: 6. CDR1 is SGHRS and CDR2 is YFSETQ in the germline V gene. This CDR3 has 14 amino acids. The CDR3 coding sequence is TGCGCCAGCAGGTTGACAGGGCGGACAGATACGCAGTATTTT. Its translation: CASRLTGRTDTQYF.

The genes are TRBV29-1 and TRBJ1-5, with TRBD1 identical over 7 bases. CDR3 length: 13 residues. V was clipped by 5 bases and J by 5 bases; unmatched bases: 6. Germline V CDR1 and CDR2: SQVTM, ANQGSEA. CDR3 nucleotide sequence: TGCAGCGTTCTGACAGGGTTTGATCAGCCCCAGCATTTT. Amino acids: CSVLTGFDQPQHF.

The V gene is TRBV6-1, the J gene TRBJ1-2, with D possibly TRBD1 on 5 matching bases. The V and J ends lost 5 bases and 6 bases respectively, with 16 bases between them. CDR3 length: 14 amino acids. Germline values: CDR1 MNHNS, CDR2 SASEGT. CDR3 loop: CASSFSPGENGYTF. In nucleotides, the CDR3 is TGTGCCAGCAGTTTCTCACCGGGGGAGAATGGCTACACCTTC.

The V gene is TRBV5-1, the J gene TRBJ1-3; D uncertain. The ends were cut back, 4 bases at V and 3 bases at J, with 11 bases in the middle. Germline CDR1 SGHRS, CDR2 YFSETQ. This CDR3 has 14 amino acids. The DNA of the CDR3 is TGCGCCAGCAGCCTTGAGGCTAGTGGAAACACCATATATTTT. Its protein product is CASSLEASGNTIYF.

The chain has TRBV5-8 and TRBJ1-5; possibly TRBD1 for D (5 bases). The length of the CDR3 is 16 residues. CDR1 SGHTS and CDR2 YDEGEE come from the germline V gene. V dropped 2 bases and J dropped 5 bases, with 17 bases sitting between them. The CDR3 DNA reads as TGTGCCAGCAGCTTTATTACGTCAGGGATGGATCAGCCCCAGCATTTT. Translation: CASSFITSGMDQPQHF.

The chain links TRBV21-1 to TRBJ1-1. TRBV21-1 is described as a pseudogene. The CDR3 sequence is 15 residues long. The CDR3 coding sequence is TGTGCCAGCAGCAAAAGTGAGGCGCGGAACACTGAAGCTTTCTTT. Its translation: CASSKSEARNTEAFF.

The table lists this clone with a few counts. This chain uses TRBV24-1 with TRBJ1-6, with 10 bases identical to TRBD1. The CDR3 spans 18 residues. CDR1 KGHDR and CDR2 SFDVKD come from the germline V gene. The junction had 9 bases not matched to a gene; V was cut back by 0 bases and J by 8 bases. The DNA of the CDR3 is TGTGCCACCAGTGATTTGCGTAGGGAGACAGGGGGCGATTCACCCCTCCACTTT. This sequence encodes CATSDLRRETGGDSPLHF.

The CDR3: CASSFWGSGLADNEQFF. Written as DNA, the CDR3 is TGTGCCAGCAGCTTTTGGGGTTCGGGACTAGCCGACAATGAGCAGTTCTTC. The chain has TRBV7-2 and TRBJ2-1; 9 bases agree with TRBD2. Germline loops: CDR1 SGHTA, CDR2 FQGNSA. V lost 3 bases, J lost 5 bases, and 11 bases stayed unmatched. There are 17 residues in the CDR3.

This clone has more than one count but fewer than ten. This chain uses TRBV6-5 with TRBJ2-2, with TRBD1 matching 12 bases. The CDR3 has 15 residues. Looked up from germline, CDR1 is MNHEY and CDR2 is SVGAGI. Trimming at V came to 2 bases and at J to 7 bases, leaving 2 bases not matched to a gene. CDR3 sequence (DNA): TGTGCCAGCAGTTACCGGGACAGGGGGCACGGGGAGCTGTTTTTT. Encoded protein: CASSYRDRGHGELFF.

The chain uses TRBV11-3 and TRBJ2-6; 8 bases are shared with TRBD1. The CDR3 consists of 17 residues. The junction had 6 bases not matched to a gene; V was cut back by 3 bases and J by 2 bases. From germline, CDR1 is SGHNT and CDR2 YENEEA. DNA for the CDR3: TGTGCCAGCAGCTTCGGACAGGGTAGCGCTGGGGCCAACGTCCTGACTTTC. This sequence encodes CASSFGQGSAGANVLTF.

The CDR3 region has the DNA TGCGCCAGCAGCTCAGGGACAGACCGTAATGAAAAACTGTTTTTT. Protein product: CASSSGTDRNEKLFF. This chain uses TRBV5-1 with TRBJ1-4; 7 bases fit TRBD1. With V trimmed by 3 bases and J by 4 bases, 6 bases remained unmatched. CDR1 and CDR2 (germline): SGHRS, YFSETQ. The CDR3 contains 15 residues.

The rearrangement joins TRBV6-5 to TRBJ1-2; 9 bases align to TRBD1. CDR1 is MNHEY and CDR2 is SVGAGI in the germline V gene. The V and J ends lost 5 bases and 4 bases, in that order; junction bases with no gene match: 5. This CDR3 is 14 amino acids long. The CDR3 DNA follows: TGTGCCAGCAGTCCGGACAGGGGTCCCTATGGCTACACCTTC. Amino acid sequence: CASSPDRGPYGYTF.

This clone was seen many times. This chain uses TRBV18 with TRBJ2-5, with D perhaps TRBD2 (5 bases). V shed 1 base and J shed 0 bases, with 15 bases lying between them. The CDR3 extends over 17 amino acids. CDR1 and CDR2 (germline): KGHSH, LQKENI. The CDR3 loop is CASSPLGVGLYQETQYF. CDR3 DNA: TGTGCCAGCTCACCACTGGGAGTAGGCCTGTACCAAGAGACCCAGTACTTC.

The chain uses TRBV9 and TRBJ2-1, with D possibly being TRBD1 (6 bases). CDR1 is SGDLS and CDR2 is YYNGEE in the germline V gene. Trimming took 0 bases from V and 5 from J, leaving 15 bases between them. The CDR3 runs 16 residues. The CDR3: CASSVARNRTDNEQFF. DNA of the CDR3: TGTGCCAGCAGCGTAGCCAGAAATAGGACAGACAATGAGCAGTTCTTC. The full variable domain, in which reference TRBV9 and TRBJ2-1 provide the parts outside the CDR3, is DSGVTQTPKHLITATGQRVTLRCSPRSGDLSVYWYQQSLDQGLQFLIQYYNGEERAKGNILERFSAQQFPDLHSELNLSSLELGDSALYFCASSVARNRTDNEQFFGPGTRLTVL.